This TCR beta chain was retrieved from a study of blood T cell repertoires in COVID-19. Study summary: The origin of the acute and convalescent COVID-19 samples was the United States, Italy and Spain. From T cells, B-cell-depleted T cells, or PBMCs came the material, which was cDNA or gDNA.

In the authors' methods: Estimation of nucleated cell counts relied on the amplification of reference gene primers. This table comes from immunoSEQ multiplex PCR, and its TCRdb copy is limited to in-frame clones, with some not included. For V, J and clone size, that table is used; D and trimming come from the DNA. Counted here are 190,000 or so clones, around 80% occurring once; the ten biggest clones make up less than 3.5%. With V trimmed by 0 bases and J by 6 bases, 9 bases remained unmatched. Germline V CDR1 and CDR2: ENHRY, SYGVKD. The CDR3 totals 17 residues. The V gene is TRBV10-3, the J gene TRBJ2-1; 9 nucleotides align to TRBD2. The sequence came from a man in his fifties with active or convalescent COVID-19. Sequenced input: peripheral blood. The CDR3 protein is CAISESIAGARGNEQFF. DNA of the CDR3: TGTGCCATCAGTGAGTCGATAGCGGGAGCAAGGGGCAATGAGCAGTTCTTC.